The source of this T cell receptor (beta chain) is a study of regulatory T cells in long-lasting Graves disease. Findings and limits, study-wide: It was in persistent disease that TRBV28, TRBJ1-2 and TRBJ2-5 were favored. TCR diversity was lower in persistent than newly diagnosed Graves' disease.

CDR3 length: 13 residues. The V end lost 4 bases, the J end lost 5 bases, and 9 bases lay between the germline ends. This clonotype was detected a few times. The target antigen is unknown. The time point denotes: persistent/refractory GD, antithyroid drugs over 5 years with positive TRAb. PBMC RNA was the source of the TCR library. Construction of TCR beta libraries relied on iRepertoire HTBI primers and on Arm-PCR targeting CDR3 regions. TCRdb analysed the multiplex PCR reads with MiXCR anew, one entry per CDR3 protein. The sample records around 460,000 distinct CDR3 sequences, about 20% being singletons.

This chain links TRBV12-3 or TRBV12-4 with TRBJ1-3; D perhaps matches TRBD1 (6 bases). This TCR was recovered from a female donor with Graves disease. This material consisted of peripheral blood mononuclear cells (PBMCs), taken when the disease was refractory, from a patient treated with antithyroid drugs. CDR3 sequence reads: CASSWGARNTIYF. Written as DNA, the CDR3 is TGTGCCAGCAGTTGGGGGGCCAGAAACACCATATATTTT.